These 22 T cell receptor beta chains were all obtained from the same sample, sequenced in a study of T cells after yellow fever vaccination (dated by TCRdb to the late 2010s). Libraries were constructed by 5' RACE. TCRdb names Illumina HiSeq 2500 as the instrument used. TCRdb itself trimmed the public reads at Q25 with fastp, ran MiXCR and retained productive beta chains. Entries that share a CDR3 protein sequence are merged under the most common genes and DNA. The sample table shows 500,000 to 650,000 distinct CDR3 sequences, and around a sixth are seen once. Jointly, the top ten make up 15% to 20% of the sample. Reading the label with the study, this specimen's treatment or condition is: live attenuated yellow fever vaccine strain. Sample: PBMCs, taken 5 days after the first yellow fever vaccination. These receptors were collected from a man younger than 35 who received the YFV17D yellow fever vaccine.

The chain employs TRBV7-8 and TRBJ1-5; D is possibly TRBD1 (5 bases). The CDR3 sequence is 14 residues long. Trimming left V 1 base short and J 5 bases short, with 9 bases between. Germline CDR1 SGHVS, CDR2 FQNEAQ. The CDR3 bases are TGTGCCAGCAGCTTAGTAGGGGTGGATCAGCCCCAGCATTTT. This translates into CASSLVGVDQPQHF. Drawing the rest from reference TRBV7-8 and TRBJ1-5, the complete variable domain is GAGVSQSPRYKVAKRGQDVALRCDPISGHVSLFWYQQALGQGPEFLTYFQNEAQLDKSGLPSDRFFAERPEGSVSTLKIQRTQQEDSAVYLCASSLVGVDQPQHFGDGTRLSIL.

Many counts were recorded for this clonotype. The V and J genes are TRBV5-1 and TRBJ2-5, with a possible D match to TRBD2 (6 bases). The CDR3 extends over 16 amino acids. The germline V and J ends were trimmed by 4 bases and 5 bases, with 21 bases remaining between them. Germline CDR1 and CDR2: SGHRS and YFSETQ. The CDR3 protein is CASSPEAGHVGETQYF. CDR3 coding DNA: TGCGCCAGCAGCCCGGAAGCGGGCCATGTGGGGGAGACCCAGTACTTC.

The DNA for the CDR3 is TGTGCCAGCAGTAATCCTAGGGCAGATACGCAGTATTTT. It encodes CASSNPRADTQYF. The rearrangement links TRBV6-6 to TRBJ2-3; D call uncertain. Trimming left V 5 bases short and J 4 bases short, with 10 bases between. Germline V gene data show CDR1 as MNHNY and CDR2 as SVGAGI (reference sequence). This CDR3 region has 13 residues.

This clonotype showed up many times. The chain is built from TRBV4-1 and TRBJ1-1; D might be TRBD1 (5 bases). This CDR3 contains 12 residues. The V end lost 1 base, the J end lost 11 bases, and 11 bases lay between the germline ends. The germline V gene has CDR1 MGHRA and CDR2 YSYEKL. The CDR3 DNA reads TGCGCCAGCAGCCAAGTGGCAGGGAGGGCTTTCTTT. Protein product: CASSQVAGRAFF.

This clonotype has at least ten counts. J is TRBJ1-6 and V is TRBV12-3 or TRBV12-4, with 7 bases fitting TRBD1. Germline trimming cut 2 bases from V and 8 bases from J; bases unmatched to any gene: 6. The CDR3 contains 15 residues. CDR3 sequence: CASSLRGGADSPLHF. CDR3 bases: TGTGCCAGCAGTTTACGAGGGGGCGCGGATTCACCCCTCCACTTT.

This chain joins TRBV3-1 and TRBJ1-4, with D possibly TRBD1 on 5 matching bases. With 7 bases removed from V and 4 bases from J, the gap between germline ends came to 16 bases. Germline V gives CDR1 LGHDT, CDR2 YNNKEL (reference sequence). The CDR3 runs 15 residues. CDR3 sequence reads: CASTPKGRINEKLFF. The CDR3 DNA follows: TGTGCCAGCACCCCGAAGGGACGGATTAATGAAAAACTGTTTTTT.

This clonotype occurred many times. This chain connects TRBV7-2 to TRBJ2-5; D gene uncertain. V was pared by 5 bases and J by 4 bases, with 8 bases between. There are 12 residues in the CDR3. CDR1 and CDR2 (germline): SGHTA, FQGNSA. The CDR3 loop reads CASSNRLETQYF. The CDR3 DNA follows: TGTGCCAGCAGCAACAGACTAGAGACCCAGTACTTC.

This sequence joins TRBV7-6 and TRBJ2-3, with 8 positions matching TRBD2. There are 17 residues in the CDR3. The trim removed 0 bases at V and 2 bases at J, leaving 7 bases unmatched. Germline V gene sequence: CDR1 SGHVS, CDR2 FNYEAQ. Here the CDR3 DNA reads TGTGCCAGCAGCTTAGCCGCCTTAGCGGGGTTCACAGATACGCAGTATTTT. Translating it yields CASSLAALAGFTDTQYF. Together with reference TRBV7-6 and TRBJ2-3, the CDR3 gives the full variable domain: GAGVSQSPRYKVTKRGQDVALRCDPISGHVSLYWYRQALGQGPEFLTYFNYEAQQDKSGLPNDRFSAERPEGSISTLTIQRTEQRDSAMYRCASSLAALAGFTDTQYFGPGTRLTVL.

The chain joins TRBV9 to TRBJ2-2; the match to TRBD2 covers 10 bases. The CDR3 consists of 17 residues. Germline-derived CDR1 and CDR2 are SGDLS and YYNGEE. Unmatched junction bases numbered 5, after V lost 2 bases and J lost 1 base. The CDR3 loop reads CASSVGLAGVNTGELFF. Written as DNA, the CDR3 is TGTGCCAGCAGCGTTGGTCTAGCGGGGGTGAACACCGGGGAGCTGTTTTTT. Drawing the rest from reference TRBV9 and TRBJ2-2, the complete variable domain is DSGVTQTPKHLITATGQRVTLRCSPRSGDLSVYWYQQSLDQGLQFLIQYYNGEERAKGNILERFSAQQFPDLHSELNLSSLELGDSALYFCASSVGLAGVNTGELFFGEGSRLTVL.

In this sample, this clonotype turned up a few times. J is TRBJ1-2 and V is TRBV29-1, with D perhaps matching TRBD1 (6 bases). Germline V lookup: CDR1 SQVTM, CDR2 ANQGSEA. Trimming pared 3 bases from V and 4 bases from J, leaving 12 bases between. CDR3 length: 13 amino acids. Here the CDR3 DNA reads TGCAGCGTTGACGAGGACAGAACCTATGGCTACACCTTC. Translating gives CSVDEDRTYGYTF.

The CDR3, as DNA: TGTGCCAGCAGCTCCTGGGGGGCCGCCTACAATGAGCAGTTCTTC. Residues: CASSSWGAAYNEQFF. The V and J genes are TRBV7-3 and TRBJ2-1; D tentatively fits TRBD1 or TRBD2 (6 bases each). From germline, CDR1 is SGHTA and CDR2 FQGTGA. Trimming cost V 4 bases and J 2 bases, with 12 bases left between them. The CDR3 is 15 residues long.

The sample holds a few counts of this clonotype. The chain combines TRBV5-1 with TRBJ2-1; D is ambiguous. The CDR3 loop spans 11 amino acids. Germline CDR1 SGHRS, CDR2 YFSETQ. V lost 2 bases to trimming and J lost 9 bases, with 6 bases between them. In DNA form, the CDR3 reads TGCGCCAGCAGCTTTGATACTGAGCAGTTCTTC. Its translation: CASSFDTEQFF.

The chain carries TRBV18 and TRBJ1-5; no clear D gene. This CDR3 has 14 residues. The V end lost 3 bases, the J end lost 5 bases, and 11 bases lay between the germline ends. Germline CDR1 and CDR2: KGHSH and LQKENI. The chain's CDR3 is CASSPTGGHQPQHF. CDR3 in DNA: TGTGCCAGCTCACCCACCGGCGGGCATCAGCCCCAGCATTTT. Combining the CDR3 with reference TRBV18 and TRBJ1-5 gives the whole variable domain NAGVMQNPRHLVRRRGQEARLRCSPMKGHSHVYWYRQLPEEGLKFMVYLQKENIIDESGMPKERFSAEFPKEGPSILRIQQVVRGDSAAYFCASSPTGGHQPQHFGDGTRLSIL.

A few counts support this clonotype. The rearrangement joins TRBV6-1 to TRBJ1-5, with D maybe TRBD1 (5 bases). The germline V and J ends were trimmed by 5 bases and 0 bases, with 17 bases remaining between them. CDR3 length: 17 residues. The germline V gene has CDR1 MNHNS and CDR2 SASEGT. The CDR3 DNA reads as TGTGCCAGCAGTACGGGACGGATGATAGATAGCAATCAGCCCCAGCATTTT. It codes for CASSTGRMIDSNQPQHF.

This chain uses TRBV11-3 with TRBJ2-3; 7 bases match TRBD1. V trimming: 5 bases; J trimming: 7 bases; junction bases outside the gene matches: 12. Germline CDR1 SGHNT, CDR2 YENEEA. This CDR3 region has 15 residues. In DNA form, the CDR3 reads TGTGCCAGCAGCCCCGGACAGGCCGCAGTGAATACGCAGTATTTT. Translating it yields CASSPGQAAVNTQYF.

This chain links TRBV5-1 with TRBJ1-2; TRBD1 matches at 10 bases. CDR1 is SGHRS and CDR2 is YFSETQ in the germline V gene. After removal of 4 bases from V and 4 bases from J, the junction contained 7 bases not matched to a gene. This CDR3 is 15 amino acids long. The CDR3 is CASSPGQGRIYGYTF. In DNA, the CDR3 is TGCGCCAGCAGCCCGGGACAGGGGAGGATCTATGGCTACACCTTC.

The chain joins TRBV4-2 to TRBJ1-5; 9 positions agree with TRBD1. This CDR3 contains 18 residues. In germline, CDR1 is LGHNA, CDR2 YNFKEQ. Unmatched junction bases numbered 12, after V lost 4 bases and J lost 2 bases. The CDR3 nucleotides are TGTGCCAGCAGCCTAGGGACAGGGAGGATGGCGGGCAATCAGCCCCAGCATTTT. Amino acids: CASSLGTGRMAGNQPQHF.

This clonotype was detected many times. The CDR3 reads CASSYGGTYEQYF. The CDR3 bases are TGTGCCAGCAGTTACGGGGGTACCTACGAGCAGTACTTC. The chain uses TRBV6-6 and TRBJ2-7; TRBD1 or TRBD2 may be the D gene (5 bases each). V dropped 2 bases and J dropped 2 bases, with 7 bases sitting between them. The CDR3 length is 13 residues. Germline V gene data show CDR1 as MNHNY and CDR2 as SVGAGI (reference sequence).

V and J are TRBV7-7 and TRBJ2-5, with D perhaps matching TRBD1 or TRBD2 (5 bases each). Germline V gene sequence: CDR1 SSHAT, CDR2 FNYEAQ (reference sequence). V lost 4 bases and J lost 1, with 13 bases in between. The CDR3 totals 15 residues. CDR3 in amino acids: CASSSGPASQETQYF. The CDR3 DNA reads TGTGCCAGCAGCTCGGGACCGGCATCCCAAGAGACCCAGTACTTC.

This clonotype was recorded a few times. This rearrangement joins TRBV29-1 to TRBJ2-6; 8 bases agree with TRBD2. Per the germline V gene, CDR1 is SQVTM and CDR2 is ANQGSEA. The CDR3 contains 16 residues. With 3 bases clipped from V and 2 bases from J, the junction kept 6 bases outside the gene matches. For the CDR3, the DNA is TGCAGCGTTGAGGCCGCGGGGGGTCCTGGGGCCAACGTCCTGACTTTC. Translation gives CSVEAAGGPGANVLTF.

This clonotype was seen a handful of times. The chain carries TRBV5-1 and TRBJ2-1, with TRBD2 matching over 8 bases. Germline V gene lookup returns CDR1 SGHRS and CDR2 YFSETQ. The length of the CDR3 is 14 residues. After removal of 4 bases from V and 9 bases from J, the junction contained 9 bases not matched to a gene. This chain's CDR3 is CASSISRTSGEQFF. The CDR3 DNA follows: TGCGCCAGCAGCATCTCAAGAACTAGCGGTGAGCAGTTCTTC.

A single count supports this clonotype. This chain connects TRBV5-1 to TRBJ2-7; a weak D match, TRBD1 (6 bases). Germline-derived CDR1 and CDR2 are SGHRS and YFSETQ. Trimming cost V 2 bases and J 3 bases, with 12 bases left between them. The CDR3 is 14 residues long. The CDR3 DNA sequence: TGCGCCAGCAGCTTCGCAGGGGACGTCTACGAGCAGTACGTC. Its protein is CASSFAGDVYEQYV.